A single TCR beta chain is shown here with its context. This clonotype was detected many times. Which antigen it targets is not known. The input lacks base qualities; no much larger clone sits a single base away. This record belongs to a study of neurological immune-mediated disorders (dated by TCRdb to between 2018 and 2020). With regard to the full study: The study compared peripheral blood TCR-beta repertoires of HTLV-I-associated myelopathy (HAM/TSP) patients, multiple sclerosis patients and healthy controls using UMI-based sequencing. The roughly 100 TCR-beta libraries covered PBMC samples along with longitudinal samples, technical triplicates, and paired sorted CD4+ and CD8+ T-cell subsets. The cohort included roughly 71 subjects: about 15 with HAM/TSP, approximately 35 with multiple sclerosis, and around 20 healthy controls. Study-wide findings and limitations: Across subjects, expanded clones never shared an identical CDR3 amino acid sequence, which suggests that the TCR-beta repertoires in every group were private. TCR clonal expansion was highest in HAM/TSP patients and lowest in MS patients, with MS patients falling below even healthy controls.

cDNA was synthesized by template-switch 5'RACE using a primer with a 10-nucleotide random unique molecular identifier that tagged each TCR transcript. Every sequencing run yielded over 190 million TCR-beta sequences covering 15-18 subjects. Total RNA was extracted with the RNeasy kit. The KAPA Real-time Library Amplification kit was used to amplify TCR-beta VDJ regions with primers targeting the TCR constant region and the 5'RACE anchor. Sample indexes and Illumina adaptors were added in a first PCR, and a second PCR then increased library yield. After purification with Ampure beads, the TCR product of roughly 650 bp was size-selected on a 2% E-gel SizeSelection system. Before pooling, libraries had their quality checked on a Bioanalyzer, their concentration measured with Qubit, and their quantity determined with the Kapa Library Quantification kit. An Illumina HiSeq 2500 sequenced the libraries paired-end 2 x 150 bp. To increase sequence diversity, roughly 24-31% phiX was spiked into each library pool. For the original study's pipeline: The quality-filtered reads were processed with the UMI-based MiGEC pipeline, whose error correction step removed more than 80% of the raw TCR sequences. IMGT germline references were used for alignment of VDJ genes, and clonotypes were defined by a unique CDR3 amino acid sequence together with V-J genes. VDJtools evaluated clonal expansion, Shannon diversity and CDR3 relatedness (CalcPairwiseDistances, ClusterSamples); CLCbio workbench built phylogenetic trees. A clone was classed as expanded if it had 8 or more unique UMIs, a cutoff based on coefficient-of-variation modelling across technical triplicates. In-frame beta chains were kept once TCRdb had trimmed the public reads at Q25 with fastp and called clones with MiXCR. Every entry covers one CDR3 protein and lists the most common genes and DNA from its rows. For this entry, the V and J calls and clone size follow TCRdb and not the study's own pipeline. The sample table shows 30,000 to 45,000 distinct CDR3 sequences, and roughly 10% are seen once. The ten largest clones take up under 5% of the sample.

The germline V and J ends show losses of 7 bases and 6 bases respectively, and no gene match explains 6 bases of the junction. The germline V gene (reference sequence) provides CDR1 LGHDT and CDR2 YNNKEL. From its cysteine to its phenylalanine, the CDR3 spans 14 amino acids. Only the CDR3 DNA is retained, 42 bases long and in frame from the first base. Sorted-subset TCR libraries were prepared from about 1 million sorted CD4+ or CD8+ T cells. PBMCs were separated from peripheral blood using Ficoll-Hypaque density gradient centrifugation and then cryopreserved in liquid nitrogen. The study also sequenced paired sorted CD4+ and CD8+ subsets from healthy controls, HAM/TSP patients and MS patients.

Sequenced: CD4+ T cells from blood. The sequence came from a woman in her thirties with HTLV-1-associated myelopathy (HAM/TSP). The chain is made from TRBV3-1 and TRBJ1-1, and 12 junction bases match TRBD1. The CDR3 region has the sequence CASIPGQGASEAFF. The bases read TGTGCCAGCATACCGGGACAGGGGGCCTCTGAAGCTTTCTTT. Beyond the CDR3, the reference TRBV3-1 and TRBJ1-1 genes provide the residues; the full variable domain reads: DTAVSQTPKYLVTQMGNDKSIKCEQNLGHDTMYWYKQDSKKFLKIMFSYNNKELIINETVPNRFSPKSPDKAHLNLHINSLELGDSAVYFCASIPGQGASEAFFGQGTRLTVV.